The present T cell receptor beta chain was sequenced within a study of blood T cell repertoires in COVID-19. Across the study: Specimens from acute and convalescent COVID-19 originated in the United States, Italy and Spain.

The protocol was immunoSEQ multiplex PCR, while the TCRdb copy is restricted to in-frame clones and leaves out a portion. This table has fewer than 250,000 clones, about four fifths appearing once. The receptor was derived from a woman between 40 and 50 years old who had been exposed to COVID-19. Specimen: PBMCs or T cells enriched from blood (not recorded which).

The CDR3 sequence is CATSRLEDTEAFF. The CDR3 region has the DNA TGTGCCACCAGCAGGTTAGAGGACACTGAAGCTTTCTTT. The chain joins TRBV15 to TRBJ1-1, with no clear D. CDR3 length: 13 amino acids. The germline gives CDR1 LNHNV, CDR2 YYDKDF (reference sequence). Between the trimmed V and J ends, which lost 3 bases and 3 bases, there was a span of 8 bases.